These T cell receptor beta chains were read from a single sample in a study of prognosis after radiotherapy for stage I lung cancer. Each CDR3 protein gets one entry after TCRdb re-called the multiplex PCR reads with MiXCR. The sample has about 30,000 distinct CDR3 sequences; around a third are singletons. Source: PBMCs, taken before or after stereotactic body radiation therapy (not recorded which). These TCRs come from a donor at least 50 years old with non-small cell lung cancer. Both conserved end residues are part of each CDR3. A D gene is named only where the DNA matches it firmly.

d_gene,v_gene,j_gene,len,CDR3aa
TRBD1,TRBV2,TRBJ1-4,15,CASRAAGGIGEKLFF
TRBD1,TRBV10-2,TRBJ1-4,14,CASSEPPGGEKLFF
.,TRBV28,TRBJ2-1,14,CASSLEAAFNEQFF
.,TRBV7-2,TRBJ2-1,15,CASSLEVAEYNEQFF
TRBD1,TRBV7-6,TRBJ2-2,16,CASSHRTGKTGGELFF
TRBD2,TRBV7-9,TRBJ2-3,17,CASSLARTSVGTDTQYF
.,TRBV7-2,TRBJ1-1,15,CASSLGLNTNTEAFF
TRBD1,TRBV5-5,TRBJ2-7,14,CASSLWDRDHEQYF
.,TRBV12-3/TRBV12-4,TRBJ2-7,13,CASRLRTAYEQYF
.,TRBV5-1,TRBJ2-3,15,CASSFDLTSTDTQYF
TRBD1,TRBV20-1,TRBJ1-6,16,CSARRTGNFFYSPLHF
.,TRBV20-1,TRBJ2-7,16,CSARERRAEGGPEQYF
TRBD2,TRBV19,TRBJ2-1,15,CASSIWREGSGEQFF
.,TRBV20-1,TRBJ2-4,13,CSARKLDGNIQYF
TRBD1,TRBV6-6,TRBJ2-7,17,CASSYSWQGAPPEEQYF
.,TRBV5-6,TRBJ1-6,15,CASSLTGNYNSPLHF
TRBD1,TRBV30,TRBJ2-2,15,CACPSPGQYTGELFF
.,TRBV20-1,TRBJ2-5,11,CSATGEETQYF
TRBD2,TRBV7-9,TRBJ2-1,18,CASSLVVLAGGVYNEQFF
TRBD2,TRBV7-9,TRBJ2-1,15,CDSSLRAAMGGEQFF
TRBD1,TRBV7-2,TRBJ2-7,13,CASSPGQDNEQYF
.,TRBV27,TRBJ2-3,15,CASSLGWGSTDTQYF
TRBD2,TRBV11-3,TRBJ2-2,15,CASSFSGVNTGELFF
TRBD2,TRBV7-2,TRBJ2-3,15,CASSSGGTSTDTQYF
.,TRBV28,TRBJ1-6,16,CASITQGDGKGSPLHF
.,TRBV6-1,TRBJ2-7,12,CASSGMSYEQYF
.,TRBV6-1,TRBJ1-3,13,CASVHRAGNTVYF
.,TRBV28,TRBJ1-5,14,CASRDLSVNQPQHF
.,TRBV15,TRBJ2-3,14,CATSRAGLTDTQYF